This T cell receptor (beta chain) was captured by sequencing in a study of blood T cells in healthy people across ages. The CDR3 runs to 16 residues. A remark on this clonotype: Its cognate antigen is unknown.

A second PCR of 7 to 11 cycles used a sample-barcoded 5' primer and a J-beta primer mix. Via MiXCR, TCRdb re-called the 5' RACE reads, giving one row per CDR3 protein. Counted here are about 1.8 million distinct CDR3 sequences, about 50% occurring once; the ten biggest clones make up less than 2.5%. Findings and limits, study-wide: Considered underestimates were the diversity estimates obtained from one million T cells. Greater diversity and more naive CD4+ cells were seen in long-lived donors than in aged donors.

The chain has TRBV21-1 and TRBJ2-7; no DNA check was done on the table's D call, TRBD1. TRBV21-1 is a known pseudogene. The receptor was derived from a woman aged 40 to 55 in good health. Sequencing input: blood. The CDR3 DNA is TGTGCCAGCAGCAAAAAAAATGGGGGGTGGACCTACGAGCAGTACTTC. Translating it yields CASSKKNGGWTYEQYF.